These T cell receptor beta chains were read from a single sample in a study of T cell repertoires in cytomegalovirus infection. TCRdb redid the calling of the reads with MiXCR, one entry per CDR3 protein. The data show more than 150,000 distinct CDR3 sequences, about 21% seen once. The material sequenced was PBMCs. The receptors originated from a human donor in good health (CMV status not recorded). Some clones in this sample may be carry-over from other donors' samples. Both conserved end residues are part of each CDR3. Fields, in order: CDR3 protein, CDR3 DNA, D gene, clone size, J gene, V gene. The D gene is left open where the match is weak. The listing skips clone size in some rows; elsewhere it reads once, few, many or a size class.

CDR3: CASSLVPERNTIYF
DNA: TGTGCCAGCAGCTTAGTCCCAGAGAGAAACACCATATATTTT
D: NA
size: few
J: TRBJ1-3
V: TRBV7-2

CDR3: CSVRRPGQGELGYTF
DNA: TGCAGCGTCCGCCGACCGGGACAGGGAGAACTTGGCTACACCTTC
D: TRBD1
size: NA
J: TRBJ1-2
V: TRBV29-1

CDR3: CSVAGGSWNTEAFF
DNA: TGCAGCGTTGCCGGGGGCTCGTGGAACACTGAAGCTTTCTTT
D: NA
size: many
J: TRBJ1-1
V: TRBV29-1

CDR3: CASSRRVTGGNEQFF
DNA: TGTGCCAGCAGTAGGCGCGTGACAGGGGGGAATGAGCAGTTCTTC
D: TRBD1
size: few
J: TRBJ2-1
V: TRBV28

CDR3: CASSYTRSPEQYF
DNA: TGTGCCAGCAGTTATACGAGATCCCCCGAGCAGTACTTC
D: NA
size: NA
J: TRBJ2-7
V: TRBV28

CDR3: CASSNGPAVDQPQHF
DNA: TGTGCCAGCAGCAACGGACCGGCGGTGGATCAGCCCCAGCATTTT
D: NA
size: few
J: TRBJ1-5
V: TRBV7-2

CDR3: CASKRGGSSHEQYF
DNA: TGTGCCAGTAAGCGTGGGGGCTCTAGCCACGAGCAGTACTTC
D: NA
size: NA
J: TRBJ2-7
V: TRBV19

CDR3: CASSSQSGNSYDYTF
DNA: TGTGCCAGCAGCTCCCAGTCAGGGAATAGCTATGACTACACCTTC
D: NA
size: NA
J: TRBJ1-2
V: TRBV7-2

CDR3: CASSQDRQGHIQYF
DNA: TGCGCCAGCAGCCAAGACAGACAGGGACACATTCAGTACTTC
D: TRBD1
size: many
J: TRBJ2-4
V: TRBV4-1

CDR3: CASSQVQGTNTEAFF
DNA: TGTGCCAGCAGCCAAGTTCAGGGAACGAACACTGAAGCTTTCTTT
D: NA
size: NA
J: TRBJ1-1
V: TRBV7-9

CDR3: CSVTGTAEKLFF
DNA: TGCAGCGTGACCGGGACAGCGGAAAAACTGTTTTTT
D: TRBD1
size: few
J: TRBJ1-4
V: TRBV29-1

CDR3: CASSPTVRVGAGYTF
DNA: TGTGCCAGCAGTCCGACCGTAAGGGTGGGGGCTGGCTACACCTTC
D: NA
size: few
J: TRBJ1-2
V: TRBV6-5

CDR3: CASSPPAETQYF
DNA: TGTGCCAGCTCACCACCGGCGGAGACCCAGTACTTC
D: NA
size: few
J: TRBJ2-5
V: TRBV18

CDR3: CASSRLYRDGYTF
DNA: TGTGCCAGCAGTCGGTTATACAGGGATGGCTACACCTTC
D: NA
size: many
J: TRBJ1-2
V: TRBV12-3/TRBV12-4

CDR3: CASSTPGQPLPSYNEQFF
DNA: TGTGCCAGCAGCACACCGGGACAACCCCTTCCCTCCTACAATGAGCAGTTCTTC
D: NA
size: few
J: TRBJ2-1
V: TRBV5-4

CDR3: CASSLTSVANTGELFF
DNA: TGTGCCAGCAGCTTAACATCGGTGGCGAACACCGGGGAGCTGTTTTTT
D: NA
size: many
J: TRBJ2-2
V: TRBV7-2

CDR3: CASRLRLDLSTDTQYF
DNA: TGTGCCAGCAGATTAAGACTAGACTTAAGCACAGATACGCAGTATTTT
D: NA
size: once
J: TRBJ2-3
V: TRBV11-2

CDR3: CASSPRLAPSTDTQYF
DNA: TGTGCCAGCAGCCCTAGACTAGCGCCTAGCACAGATACGCAGTATTTT
D: TRBD2
size: few
J: TRBJ2-3
V: TRBV5-8

CDR3: CSAPNGRVFRNEQFF
DNA: TGCAGTGCCCCAAATGGCAGGGTATTTCGAAATGAGCAGTTCTTC
D: NA
size: NA
J: TRBJ2-1
V: TRBV20-1

CDR3: CASSHDRNQPQHF
DNA: TGTGCCAGCAGTCACGACAGGAATCAGCCCCAGCATTTT
D: NA
size: few
J: TRBJ1-5
V: TRBV6-2/TRBV6-3

CDR3: CASNRQGGLSYEQYF
DNA: TGTGCCAGCAACCGACAGGGGGGACTTTCCTACGAGCAGTACTTC
D: TRBD1
size: NA
J: TRBJ2-7
V: TRBV7-9

CDR3: CASSPGQGVTGELFF
DNA: TGTGCCAGCAGCCCGGGACAGGGTGTGACCGGGGAGCTGTTTTTT
D: TRBD1
size: NA
J: TRBJ2-2
V: TRBV5-6

CDR3: CASSLRDNNSPLHF
DNA: TGTGCCAGCAGCCTCAGGGATAATAATTCACCCCTCCACTTT
D: NA
size: NA
J: TRBJ1-6
V: TRBV28

CDR3: CSAGGVGETQYF
DNA: TGCAGTGCCGGAGGGGTGGGAGAGACCCAGTACTTC
D: NA
size: few
J: TRBJ2-5
V: TRBV20-1

CDR3: CASSYSGSGRRSNQPQHF
DNA: TGTGCCAGCAGTTACTCCGGATCGGGACGGAGAAGCAATCAGCCCCAGCATTTT
D: NA
size: many
J: TRBJ1-5
V: TRBV6-2/TRBV6-3